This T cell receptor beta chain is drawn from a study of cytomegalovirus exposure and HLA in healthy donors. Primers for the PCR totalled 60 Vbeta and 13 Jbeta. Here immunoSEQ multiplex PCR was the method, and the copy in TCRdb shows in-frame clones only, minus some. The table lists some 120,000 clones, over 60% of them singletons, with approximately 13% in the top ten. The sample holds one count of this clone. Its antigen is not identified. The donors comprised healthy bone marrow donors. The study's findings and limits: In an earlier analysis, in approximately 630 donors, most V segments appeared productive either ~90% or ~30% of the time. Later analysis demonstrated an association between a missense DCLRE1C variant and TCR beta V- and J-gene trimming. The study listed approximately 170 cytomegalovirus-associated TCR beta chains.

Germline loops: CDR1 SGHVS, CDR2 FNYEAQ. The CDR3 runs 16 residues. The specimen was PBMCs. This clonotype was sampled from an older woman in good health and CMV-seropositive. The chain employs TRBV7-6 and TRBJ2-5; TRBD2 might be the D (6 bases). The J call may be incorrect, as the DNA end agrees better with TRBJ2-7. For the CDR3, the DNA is TGTGCCAGCAGCAAAGATCCGGGGACTGTGACGAACGAGCAGTACTTC. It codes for CASSKDPGTVTNEQYF.